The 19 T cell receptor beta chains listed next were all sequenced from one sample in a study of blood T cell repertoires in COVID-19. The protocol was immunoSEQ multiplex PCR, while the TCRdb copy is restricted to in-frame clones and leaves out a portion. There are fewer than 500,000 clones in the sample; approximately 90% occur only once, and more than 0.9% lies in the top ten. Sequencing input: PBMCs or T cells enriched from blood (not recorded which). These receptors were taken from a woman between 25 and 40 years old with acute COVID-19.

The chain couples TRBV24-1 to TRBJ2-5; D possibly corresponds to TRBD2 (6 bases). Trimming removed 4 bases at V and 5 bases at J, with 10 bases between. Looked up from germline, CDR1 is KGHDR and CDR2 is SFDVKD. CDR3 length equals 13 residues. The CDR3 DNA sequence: TGTGCCACCAGTGACGGGGGTTCGGAGACCCAGTACTTC. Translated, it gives CATSDGGSETQYF.

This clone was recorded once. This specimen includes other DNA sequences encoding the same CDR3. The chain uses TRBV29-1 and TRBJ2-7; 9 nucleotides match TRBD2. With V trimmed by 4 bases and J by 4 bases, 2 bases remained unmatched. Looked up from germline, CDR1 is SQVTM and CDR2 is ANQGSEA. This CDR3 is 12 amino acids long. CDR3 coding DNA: TGCAGCGTTGGTACTAGCGGGTACGAGCAGTACTTC. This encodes CSVGTSGYEQYF.

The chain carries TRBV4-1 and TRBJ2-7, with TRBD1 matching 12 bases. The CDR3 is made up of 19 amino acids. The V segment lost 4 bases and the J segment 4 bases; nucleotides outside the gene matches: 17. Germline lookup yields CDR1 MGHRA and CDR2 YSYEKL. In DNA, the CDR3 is TGCGCCAGCAGCCTCGCCGGGACAGGGGGCAAGGGTGCCGGTTACGAGCAGTACTTC. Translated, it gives CASSLAGTGGKGAGYEQYF.

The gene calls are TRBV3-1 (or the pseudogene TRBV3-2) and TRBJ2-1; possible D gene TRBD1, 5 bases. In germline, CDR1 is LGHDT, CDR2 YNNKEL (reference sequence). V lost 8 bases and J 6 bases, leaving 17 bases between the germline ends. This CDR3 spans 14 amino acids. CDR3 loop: CASQGWGGANEQFF. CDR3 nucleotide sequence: TGTGCCAGCCAGGGATGGGGTGGAGCCAATGAGCAGTTCTTC.

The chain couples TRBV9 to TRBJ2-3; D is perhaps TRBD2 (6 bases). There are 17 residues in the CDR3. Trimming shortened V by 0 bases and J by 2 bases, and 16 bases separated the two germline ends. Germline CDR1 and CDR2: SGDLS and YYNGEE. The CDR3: CASSVDGDSYSTDTQYF. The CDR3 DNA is TGTGCCAGCAGCGTAGACGGGGACTCATATTCCACAGATACGCAGTATTTT.

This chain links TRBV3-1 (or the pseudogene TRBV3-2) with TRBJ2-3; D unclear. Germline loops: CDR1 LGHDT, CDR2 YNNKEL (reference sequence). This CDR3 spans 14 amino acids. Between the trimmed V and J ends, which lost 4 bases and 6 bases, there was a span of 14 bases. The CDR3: CASSPRPTWDTQYF. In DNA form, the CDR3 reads TGTGCCAGCAGCCCCCGCCCTACTTGGGATACGCAGTATTTT.

The DNA for the CDR3 is TGCGCCAGCAGCTTGGAGTCTAGTCTACCGTTCTTC. Its protein product is CASSLESSLPFF. The V and J genes are TRBV5-1 and TRBJ2-1; no clear D. From germline, CDR1 is SGHRS and CDR2 YFSETQ. Trimming stripped 0 bases from V and 15 bases from J, with 13 bases between. CDR3 length: 12 amino acids.

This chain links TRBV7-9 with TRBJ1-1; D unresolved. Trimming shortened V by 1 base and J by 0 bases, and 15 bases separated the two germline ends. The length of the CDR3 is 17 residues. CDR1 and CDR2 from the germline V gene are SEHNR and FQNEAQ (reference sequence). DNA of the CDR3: TGTGCCAGCAGCTTAGACAGTCTCCCTTCCATGAACACTGAAGCTTTCTTT. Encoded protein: CASSLDSLPSMNTEAFF.

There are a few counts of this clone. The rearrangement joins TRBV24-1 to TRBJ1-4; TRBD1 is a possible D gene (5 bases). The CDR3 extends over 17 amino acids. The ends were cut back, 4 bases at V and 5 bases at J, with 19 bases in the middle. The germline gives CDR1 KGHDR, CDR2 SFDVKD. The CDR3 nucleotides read TGTGCCACCAGTGACGGCGGGAGAGTAGGGGAAAATGAAAAACTGTTTTTT. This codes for CATSDGGRVGENEKLFF.

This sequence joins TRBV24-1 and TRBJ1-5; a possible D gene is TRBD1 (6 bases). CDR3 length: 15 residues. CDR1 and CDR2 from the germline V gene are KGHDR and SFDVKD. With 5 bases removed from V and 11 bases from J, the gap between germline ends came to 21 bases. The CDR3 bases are TGTGCCACCAGTGTGGGACAAAATTTACGCGGAGCCCAGCATTTT. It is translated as CATSVGQNLRGAQHF.

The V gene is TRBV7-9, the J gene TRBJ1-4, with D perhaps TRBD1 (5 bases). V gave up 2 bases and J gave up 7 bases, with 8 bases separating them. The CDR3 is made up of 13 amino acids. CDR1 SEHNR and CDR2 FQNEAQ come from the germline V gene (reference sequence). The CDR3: CASSLQGSEKLFF. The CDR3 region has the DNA TGTGCCAGCAGCTTACAGGGTAGTGAAAAACTGTTTTTT.

The CDR3 spells CASQGPEETQYF. CDR3 DNA sequence: TGTGCCAGCCAGGGTCCCGAAGAGACCCAGTACTTC. V usage is TRBV6-5 and J usage is TRBJ2-5; D is possibly TRBD1 (5 bases). V lost 8 bases to trimming and J lost 3 bases, with 10 bases between them. There are 12 residues in the CDR3. Germline-derived CDR1 and CDR2 are MNHEY and SVGAGI.

The CDR3 sequence is CASSAGGRQETQYF. The DNA for the CDR3 is TGTGCCAGCAGTGCGGGGGGGAGGCAAGAGACCCAGTACTTC. The genes are TRBV2 and TRBJ2-5, with 8 bases identical to TRBD2. This CDR3 contains 14 residues. CDR1 is SNHLY and CDR2 is FYNNEI in the germline V gene. V lost 4 bases, J lost 2 bases, and 3 bases stayed unmatched.

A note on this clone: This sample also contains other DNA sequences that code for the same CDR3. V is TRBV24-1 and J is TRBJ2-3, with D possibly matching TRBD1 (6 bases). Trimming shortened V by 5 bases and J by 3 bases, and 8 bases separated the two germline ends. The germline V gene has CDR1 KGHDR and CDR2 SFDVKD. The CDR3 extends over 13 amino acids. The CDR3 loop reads CATSGQGTDTQYF. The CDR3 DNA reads TGTGCCACCAGTGGCCAGGGGACAGATACGCAGTATTTT.

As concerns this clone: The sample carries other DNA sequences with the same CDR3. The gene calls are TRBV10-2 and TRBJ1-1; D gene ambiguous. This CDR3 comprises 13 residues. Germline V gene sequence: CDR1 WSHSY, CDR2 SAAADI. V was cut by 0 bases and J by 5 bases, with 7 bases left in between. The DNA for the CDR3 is TGCGCCAGCAGTGAGTCCCGAGGGACTGAAGCTTTCTTT. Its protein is CASSESRGTEAFF.

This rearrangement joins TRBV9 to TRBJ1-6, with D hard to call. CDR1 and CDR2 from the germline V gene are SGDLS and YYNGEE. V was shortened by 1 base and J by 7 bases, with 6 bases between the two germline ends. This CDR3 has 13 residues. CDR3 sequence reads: CASSVILNSPLHF. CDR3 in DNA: TGTGCCAGCAGCGTAATTCTCAATTCACCCCTCCACTTT. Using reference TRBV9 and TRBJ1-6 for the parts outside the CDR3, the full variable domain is DSGVTQTPKHLITATGQRVTLRCSPRSGDLSVYWYQQSLDQGLQFLIQYYNGEERAKGNILERFSAQQFPDLHSELNLSSLELGDSALYFCASSVILNSPLHFGNGTRLTVT.

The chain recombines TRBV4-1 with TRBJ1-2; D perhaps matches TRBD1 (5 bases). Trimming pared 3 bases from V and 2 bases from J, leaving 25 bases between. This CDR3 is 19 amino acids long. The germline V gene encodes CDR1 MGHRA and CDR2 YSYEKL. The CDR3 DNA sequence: TGCGCCAGCAGCCACCTCCGGGGAGGGGTCTCACCCGAAAACTATGGCTACACCTTC. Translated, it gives CASSHLRGGVSPENYGYTF.

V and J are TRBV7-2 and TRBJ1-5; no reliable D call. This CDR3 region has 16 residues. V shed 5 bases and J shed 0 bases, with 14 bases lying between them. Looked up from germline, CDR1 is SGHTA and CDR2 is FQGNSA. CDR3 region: CASSPTRRYSNQPQHF. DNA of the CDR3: TGTGCCAGCAGCCCTACGAGGCGTTATAGCAATCAGCCCCAGCATTTT.

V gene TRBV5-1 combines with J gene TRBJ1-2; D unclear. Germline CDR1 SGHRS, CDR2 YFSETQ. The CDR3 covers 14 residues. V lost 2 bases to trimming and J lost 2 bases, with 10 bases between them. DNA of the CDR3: TGCGCCAGCAGCTTCCGGGATGAAAACTATGGCTACACCTTC. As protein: CASSFRDENYGYTF.